This T cell receptor (beta chain) was recovered during a study of Ad26.COV2.S vaccination and SARS-CoV-2 variants. Study-wide background: Donor got 5x10^10 or 1x10^11 viral particles of Ad26.COV2.S.

Treatment of the sample: around 19 received Ad26.COV2.S at low or high dose, single or two shots; 5 received placebo; per-sample allocation not given. At day 63 after the first vaccine or placebo injection, samples were drawn. The assay was immunoSEQ multiplex PCR, and TCRdb's table has in-frame clones only and misses some. The table lists about 240,000 clones, roughly 90% of them singletons. The input for sequencing was peripheral blood, taken in a trial of Ad26.COV2.S vaccine versus placebo. This clonotype was sampled from a person between 18 and 59 years old who received the Ad26.COV2.S COVID-19 vaccine or a placebo.

In nucleotides, the CDR3 is TGTGCCAGCAGCCCACAATCCCCTAGCGGGCCCTACAATGAGCAGTTCTTC. This translates into CASSPQSPSGPYNEQFF. The chain links TRBV11-3 to TRBJ2-1, with 8 bases identical to TRBD2. Trimming cost V 5 bases and J 2 bases; bases outside gene matches: 11. The CDR3 extends over 17 amino acids. The germline V gene has CDR1 SGHNT and CDR2 YENEEA. Complete variable domain (other parts from reference TRBV11-3 and TRBJ2-1): EAGVVQSPRYKIIEKKQPVAFWCNPISGHNTLYWYLQNLGQGPELLIRYENEEAVDDSQLPKDRFSAERLKGVDSTLKIQPAELGDSAVYLCASSPQSPSGPYNEQFFGPGTRLTVL.